A single sample gave rise to the 28 T cell receptor beta chains below, sequenced in a study of blood T cells in healthy people across ages. Sample-barcoded 5' priming and a J-beta primer mix drove a second PCR of 7 to 11 cycles. A single record per CDR3 protein comes from TCRdb applying MiXCR to the 5' RACE reads. The repertoire holds fewer than 900,000 distinct CDR3 sequences, with 36% as singletons. Sequencing was carried out using blood. Receptors originate from a man aged 18 to 30 in good health.

J is TRBJ2-1 and V is TRBV3-1, with TRBD2 identical over 12 bases. Trimming cost V 4 bases and J 4 bases; bases outside gene matches: 8. This CDR3 comprises 17 residues. Germline values: CDR1 LGHDT, CDR2 YNNKEL (reference sequence). The DNA of the CDR3 is TGTGCCAGCAGCCGGTCTAGCGGGGGGGTCCTATACAATGAGCAGTTCTTC. The encoded protein is CASSRSSGGVLYNEQFF.

This clonotype turned up a few times. The gene calls are TRBV27 and TRBJ2-1, with D hard to call. Trimming shortened V by 2 bases and J by 0 bases, and 8 bases separated the two germline ends. Per germline, CDR1 MNHEY and CDR2 SMNVEV (reference sequence). CDR3 length equals 15 residues. CDR3 residues: CASSLATSSYNEQFF. In nucleotides, the CDR3 is TGTGCCAGCAGTTTAGCCACGAGCTCCTACAATGAGCAGTTCTTC.

This clonotype was seen more than once but under ten times. V gene TRBV7-2 combines with J gene TRBJ2-1; D gene ambiguous. TRBJ2-7 explains the end of the DNA better; the J call may be wrong. The length of the CDR3 is 14 residues. Germline CDR1 and CDR2: SGHTA and FQGNSA. The CDR3 DNA is TGTGCCAGCAGCTTAACGGTTACCTACAATGAGCAGTACTTC. It is translated as CASSLTVTYNEQYF.

The gene calls are TRBV20-1 and TRBJ1-1; the D is unclear. This CDR3 has 15 residues. V lost 2 bases, J lost 5 bases, and 18 bases lay in between. CDR1 is DFQATT, CDR2 SNEGSKA, per germline (reference sequence). CDR3 protein: CSARRSFKVKTEAFF. CDR3 DNA: TGCAGTGCTAGAAGGAGTTTTAAAGTAAAAACTGAAGCTTTCTTT.

This clonotype occurred a few times. The chain employs TRBV6-5 and TRBJ2-2; D gene unclear. Germline loops: CDR1 MNHEY, CDR2 SVGAGI. The V and J ends lost 5 bases and 5 bases respectively, with 6 bases between them. The CDR3 is 12 residues long. The CDR3 is CASSASTGELFF. The CDR3, as DNA: TGTGCCAGCAGTGCCTCGACCGGGGAGCTGTTTTTT.

The chain uses TRBV12-3 or TRBV12-4 and TRBJ1-2; tentatively, D is TRBD1 (5 bases). The V and J ends lost 7 bases and 2 bases respectively, with 11 bases between them. The CDR3 sequence is 13 residues long. The CDR3 DNA follows: TGTGCCAGCATGCGGGGCGGGAACTATGGCTACACCTTC. This translates into CASMRGGNYGYTF.

V usage is TRBV12-3 or TRBV12-4 and J usage is TRBJ2-1; D uncertain. The CDR3 totals 12 residues. Trimming cost V 1 base and J 10 bases, with 8 bases left between them. The CDR3 DNA follows: TGTGCCAGCAGTTTAGAGCGAGGCGAGCAGTTCTTC. Encoded protein: CASSLERGEQFF.

With regard to this clonotype: A much larger clone is a single base away; this may be a read error. The rearrangement joins TRBV29-1 to TRBJ2-1; 8 positions match TRBD2. The DNA end favors TRBJ2-7, so the J call may be wrong. Germline V gene data show CDR1 as SQVTM and CDR2 as ANQGSEA. The CDR3 covers 14 residues. CDR3 region: CSGISGLEYNEQYF. In DNA form, the CDR3 reads TGCAGCGGAATTTCGGGACTAGAGTACAATGAGCAGTACTTC.

The V gene is TRBV12-3 or TRBV12-4, the J gene TRBJ1-2; D not certain. The V end lost 1 base, the J end lost 6 bases, and 18 bases lay between the germline ends. The CDR3 totals 16 residues. The CDR3 region has the DNA TGTGCCAGCAGTTTAGGGGTCACTGGAGGCTCCCATGGCTACACCTTC. Its translation: CASSLGVTGGSHGYTF.

This clonotype was detected only a few times. This sequence joins TRBV12-3 or TRBV12-4 and TRBJ1-2, with TRBD1 as a possible D gene (6 bases). Trimming cost V 5 bases and J 4 bases, with 14 bases left between them. The CDR3 is 14 amino acids. CDR3 loop: CASSPQGFGYGYTF. As DNA, the CDR3 is TGTGCCAGCAGTCCCCAGGGGTTTGGCTATGGCTACACCTTC.

This clonotype was observed a few times. The rearrangement uses TRBV20-1 and TRBJ2-5; TRBD1 aligns across 7 bases. V was clipped by 0 bases and J by 2 bases; unmatched bases: 6. Germline V CDR1 and CDR2: DFQATT, SNEGSKA (reference sequence). CDR3 length equals 15 residues. DNA for the CDR3: TGCAGTGCTAGAGATGACAGGGTACTACAAGAGACCCAGTACTTC. Amino acids: CSARDDRVLQETQYF.

This chain links TRBV7-3 with TRBJ2-1; 8 positions agree with TRBD1. With V trimmed by 8 bases and J by 0 bases, 12 bases remained unmatched. CDR3 length equals 17 residues. Germline V CDR1 and CDR2: SGHTA, FQGTGA. This CDR3 is CASGSTGAVVSYNEQFF. The CDR3, as DNA: TGTGCCAGCGGCTCGACAGGGGCGGTAGTCTCCTACAATGAGCAGTTCTTC. Using reference TRBV7-3 and TRBJ2-1 for the parts outside the CDR3, the full variable domain is GAGVSQTPSNKVTEKGKYVELRCDPISGHTALYWYRQSLGQGPEFLIYFQGTGAADDSGLPNDRFFAVRPEGSVSTLKIQRTERGDSAVYLCASGSTGAVVSYNEQFFGPGTRLTVL.

In its sample, this clonotype was seen a few times. The rearrangement links TRBV20-1 to TRBJ1-2, with D possibly TRBD1 on 5 matching bases. Trimming pared 1 base from V and 5 bases from J, leaving 17 bases between. This CDR3 has 15 amino acids. The germline CDR1 and CDR2 sequences are DFQATT and SNEGSKA (reference sequence). This CDR3 is CSARGPGRDPYGYTF. DNA for the CDR3: TGCAGTGCTAGAGGCCCAGGGAGGGACCCATATGGCTACACCTTC.

This clonotype was detected a few times. The chain uses TRBV2 and TRBJ1-5; 9 nucleotides match TRBD1. CDR1 and CDR2 (germline): SNHLY, FYNNEI. J lost 6 bases, V lost 4 bases, and 10 bases had no gene match. This CDR3 contains 16 residues. The CDR3: CASSATGGETSQPQHF. The CDR3 bases are TGTGCCAGCAGTGCCACAGGGGGCGAAACGAGTCAGCCCCAGCATTTT.

Details on this clonotype: This sequence may be a read error, since a much larger clone differs from it by one base. The chain couples TRBV7-2 to TRBJ1-2; D might be TRBD1 (6 bases). Looked up from germline, CDR1 is SGHTA and CDR2 is FQGNSA. CDR3 length: 15 amino acids. CDR3 region: CASSKDREANYGCTF. In nucleotides, the CDR3 is TGTGCCAGCAGCAAGGACAGAGAAGCTAACTATGGCTGCACCTTC.

The chain combines TRBV29-1 with TRBJ2-3, with D maybe TRBD1 (6 bases). The CDR3 runs to 13 residues. V lost 3 bases and J 0 bases, leaving 7 bases between the germline ends. Germline V gene data show CDR1 as SQVTM and CDR2 as ANQGSEA. The CDR3 reads CSVDRGSTDTQYF. The CDR3 DNA reads as TGCAGCGTTGACAGGGGAAGCACAGATACGCAGTATTTT.

The rearrangement links TRBV7-9 to TRBJ2-1; no clear D. CDR3 length equals 14 residues. V lost 4 bases, J lost 4 bases, and 11 bases lay in between. Germline CDR1 and CDR2: SEHNR and FQNEAQ (reference sequence). DNA of the CDR3: TGTGCCAGCAGCTCGGCGGACGGTTACAATGAGCAGTTCTTC. Its protein product is CASSSADGYNEQFF. The variable domain in full, completed from reference TRBV7-9 and TRBJ2-1, reads DTGVSQNPRHKITKRGQNVTFRCDPISEHNRLYWYRQTLGQGPEFLTYFQNEAQLEKSRLLSDRFSAERPKGSFSTLEIQRTEQGDSAMYLCASSSADGYNEQFFGPGTRLTVL.

The V and J genes are TRBV4-3 and TRBJ2-5; 8 bases agree with TRBD1. The J segment lost 11 bases and the V segment lost 4 bases, leaving 15 bases of the junction unmatched. CDR1 and CDR2 (germline): LGHNA, YSLEER. CDR3 length: 15 residues. CDR3 bases: TGCGCCAGCAGCCCTGGCAGGGGGCCGGGGAATGAGCAGTACTTC. Amino acids: CASSPGRGPGNEQYF.

This clonotype has only a few counts. J is TRBJ2-7 and V is TRBV11-1; 13 bases map to TRBD2. This CDR3 comprises 21 residues. Germline-derived CDR1 and CDR2 are SGHAT and FQDESV (reference sequence). V shed 4 bases, J shed 1 base, and the junction held 19 bases outside the gene matches. The CDR3 sequence: CASSSTTSQLAGGPLSYEQYF. In DNA form, the CDR3 reads TGTGCCAGCAGCTCAACGACCAGCCAACTAGCGGGGGGGCCATTGTCCTACGAGCAGTACTTC. Drawing the rest from reference TRBV11-1 and TRBJ2-7, the complete variable domain is EAEVAQSPRYKITEKSQAVAFWCDPISGHATLYWYRQILGQGPELLVQFQDESVVDDSQLPKDRFSAERLKGVDSTLKIQPAELGDSAMYLCASSSTTSQLAGGPLSYEQYFGPGTRLTVT.

This clonotype was detected a few times. The J gene is TRBJ1-6, the V gene TRBV4-3; D is unclear. In germline, CDR1 is LGHNA, CDR2 YSLEER. V was clipped by 4 bases and J by 10 bases, with 14 bases between them. The CDR3 has 14 residues. The CDR3 DNA reads as TGCGCCAGCAGCCGGGCGGGGAAGGAATCACCCCTCCACTTT. The encoded protein is CASSRAGKESPLHF.

The sample holds many counts of this clonotype. In DNA form, the CDR3 reads TGCGCCAGCAGCTTATTACAGGGACCTGTAGGAAAACTGTTTTTT. Protein product: CASSLLQGPVGKLFF. V gene TRBV5-1 combines with J gene TRBJ1-4, with D tentatively TRBD1 (6 bases). CDR3 length: 15 amino acids. Per germline, CDR1 SGHRS and CDR2 YFSETQ. With 2 bases removed from V and 10 bases from J, the gap between germline ends came to 18 bases.

This clonotype has only a few counts. This chain joins TRBV20-1 and TRBJ2-1; D gene unclear. From germline, CDR1 is DFQATT and CDR2 SNEGSKA (reference sequence). The CDR3 covers 10 residues. The V end lost 6 bases, the J end lost 6 bases, and 6 bases lay between the germline ends. The CDR3 reads CSAYGNEQFF. CDR3 sequence (DNA): TGCAGTGCCTACGGCAATGAGCAGTTCTTC.

The rearrangement uses TRBV3-1 and TRBJ1-1, with D possibly matching TRBD1 (5 bases). V dropped 0 bases and J dropped 1 base, with 18 bases sitting between them. The CDR3 is 18 residues long. Germline lookup yields CDR1 LGHDT and CDR2 YNNKEL (reference sequence). The CDR3 nucleotides are TGTGCCAGCAGCCAAGAAGGCACCAGGGCCACAGGGAACACTGAAGCTTTCTTT. Its protein product is CASSQEGTRATGNTEAFF.

The chain combines TRBV7-2 with TRBJ2-7, with D tentatively TRBD1 (7 bases). The end of the DNA fits TRBJ2-5 better, so the J call may be wrong. CDR1 and CDR2 (germline): SGHTA, FQGNSA. CDR3 length: 16 residues. In DNA, the CDR3 is TGTGCCAGCACCCTCAGGGGGACTGCCTCAGGAGAGACCCAGTACTTC. Encoded protein: CASTLRGTASGETQYF.

The chain combines TRBV10-3 with TRBJ1-2, with D perhaps matching TRBD1 (5 bases). Germline CDR1 reads ENHRY; CDR2 reads SYGVKD. This CDR3 spans 13 amino acids. V lost 4 bases and J 10 bases, leaving 16 bases between the germline ends. CDR3 DNA: TGTGCCATCAGTGGTGTGGGAGACAGTTCCTACACCTTC. Encoded protein: CAISGVGDSSYTF.

This chain uses TRBV4-2 with TRBJ2-7; D possibly corresponds to TRBD1 (5 bases). Trimming took off 1 base at V and 0 bases at J, with 16 bases between the two ends. The CDR3 loop spans 17 amino acids. Germline V CDR1 and CDR2: LGHNA, YNFKEQ. DNA for the CDR3: TGTGCCAGCAGCCAAGGAGCCCGGACACATATCTCCTACGAGCAGTACTTC. This codes for CASSQGARTHISYEQYF.

This clonotype was seen at least ten times. The V and J genes are TRBV5-1 and TRBJ2-3, with 7 bases matching TRBD1. V shed 0 bases and J 2 bases; nucleotides not matched to a gene: 3. Germline assignment: CDR1 SGHRS and CDR2 YFSETQ. CDR3 size: 15 residues. The CDR3 region is CASSLVGQNTDTQYF. In nucleotides, the CDR3 is TGCGCCAGCAGCTTGGTGGGACAGAACACAGATACGCAGTATTTT. Complete variable domain (other parts from reference TRBV5-1 and TRBJ2-3): KAGVTQTPRYLIKTRGQQVTLSCSPISGHRSVSWYQQTPGQGLQFLFEYFSETQRNKGNFPGRFSGRQFSNSRSEMNVSTLELGDSALYLCASSLVGQNTDTQYFGPGTRLTVL.

This clonotype was detected only once. This sequence may be a read error, since a much larger clone differs from it by one base. This chain connects TRBV5-1 to TRBJ2-1; D is possibly TRBD2 (5 bases). CDR3 length equals 13 residues. Deletions cut 0 bases from V and 11 bases from J, with 12 bases between. The V gene's germline CDR1 is SGHRS and CDR2 YFSETQ. CDR3 sequence: CASSLDADFKQFF. The CDR3 DNA sequence: TGCGCCAGCAGCTTGGACGCGGACTTTAAGCAGTTCTTC.